These 19 T cell receptor beta chains came from one sample sequenced in a study of vaccination and CD4 T cells after COVID-19. Treatment denoted: roughly ten-day PBMC culture with coronavirus spike peptide pools or control peptides (ViraFEST assay). Antigens for these TCRs are unknown. The Oncomine TCR Beta short-read assay was what sequenced the DNA obtained from cultured CD4+ T cells. TCRdb re-called the PCR reads with MiXCR, one entry per CDR3 protein. The table records thousands of distinct CDR3 sequences, approximately 50% of them present only once. The sequenced sample was CD4+ T cells from blood, cultured in vitro. The origin of the receptors is a human donor who had recovered from COVID-19.

The rearrangement joins TRBV24-1 to TRBJ1-2, with TRBD1 matching over 9 bases. This CDR3 is built from 14 residues. Germline V lookup: CDR1 KGHDR, CDR2 SFDVKD. V was clipped by 9 bases and J by 8 bases; unmatched bases: 12. The CDR3 DNA is TGTGCCACCGGCTCCCCGGACAGGGGTAAGGGCTACACCTTC. As protein: CATGSPDRGKGYTF.

The rearrangement links TRBV24-1 to TRBJ1-6; a possible D gene is TRBD1 (6 bases). Per germline, CDR1 KGHDR and CDR2 SFDVKD. V was clipped by 2 bases and J by 0 bases, with 13 bases between them. CDR3 size: 18 residues. The chain's CDR3 is CATSDCGQGNSYNSPLHF. The CDR3 DNA reads TGTGCCACCAGTGATTGTGGCCAGGGGAACTCCTATAATTCACCCCTCCACTTT.

The chain employs TRBV5-1 and TRBJ1-4; 9 positions match TRBD1. Germline loops: CDR1 SGHRS, CDR2 YFSETQ. The V gene end was trimmed by 3 bases and the J gene end by 7 bases; junction bases not matched to a gene: 19. This CDR3 is 19 amino acids long. In DNA form, the CDR3 reads TGCGCCAGCAGCTCCATTCTTGCCACGATGGGACAGGGAAGTGAAAAACTGTTTTTT. It encodes CASSSILATMGQGSEKLFF.

V gene TRBV7-9 combines with J gene TRBJ1-1, with TRBD1 as a possible D gene (5 bases). V was cut by 7 bases and J by 5 bases, with 17 bases left in between. CDR1 is SEHNR and CDR2 is FQNEAQ in the germline V gene (reference sequence). The CDR3 has 14 residues. The CDR3, as DNA: TGTGCCAGCAACGTCCCTCGGGACGGAACTGAAGCTTTCTTT. Its translation is CASNVPRDGTEAFF.

J is TRBJ2-3 and V is TRBV7-2, with 8 bases fitting TRBD2. The V and J ends lost 5 bases and 2 bases, in that order; junction bases with no gene match: 12. This CDR3 region has 17 residues. The V gene's germline CDR1 is SGHTA and CDR2 FQGNSA. This chain's CDR3 is CASSPAGAGGYTDTQYF. The CDR3, as DNA: TGTGCCAGCAGCCCAGCGGGCGCGGGGGGTTACACAGATACGCAGTATTTT. Full variable domain (rest looked up from reference TRBV7-2 and TRBJ2-3): GAGVSQSPSNKVTEKGKDVELRCDPISGHTALYWYRQSLGQGLEFLIYFQGNSAPDKSGLPSDRFSAERTGGSVSTLTIQRTQQEDSAVYLCASSPAGAGGYTDTQYFGPGTRLTVL.

This chain connects TRBV28 to TRBJ2-7; 8 nucleotides agree with TRBD2. After removal of 7 bases from V and 6 bases from J, the junction contained 5 bases not matched to a gene. CDR3 length: 12 amino acids. In germline, CDR1 is MDHEN, CDR2 SYDVKM. The CDR3 loop is CASTRAGAEQYF. Written as DNA, the CDR3 is TGTGCCAGCACCCGAGCGGGAGCCGAGCAGTACTTC.

The chain is built from TRBV18 and TRBJ1-6; D ambiguous. The CDR3 extends over 14 amino acids. V lost 6 bases to trimming and J lost 7 bases, with 13 bases between them. Germline V lookup: CDR1 KGHSH, CDR2 LQKENI. The CDR3 DNA reads TGTGCCAGCTCGGAAGCAGGCAGAAATTCACCCCTCCACTTT. Translation gives CASSEAGRNSPLHF.

V gene TRBV6-1 combines with J gene TRBJ1-2, with D possibly matching TRBD1 (6 bases). Germline V CDR1 and CDR2: MNHNS, SASEGT. The length of the CDR3 is 16 residues. Trimming removed 5 bases at V and 2 bases at J, with 18 bases between. CDR3 nucleotide sequence: TGTGCCAGCAGTAGACAGGCCAGGGGCACGAACTATGGCTACACCTTC. Translated, it gives CASSRQARGTNYGYTF.

This clonotype was detected once. The rearrangement uses TRBV10-3 and TRBJ1-1; D gene unclear. Germline V gene sequence: CDR1 ENHRY, CDR2 SYGVKD. CDR3 size: 14 residues. V lost 4 bases, J lost 1 base, and 10 bases lay in between. The chain's CDR3 is CAISARHPNTEAFF. The CDR3 coding sequence is TGTGCCATCAGTGCAAGACATCCGAACACTGAAGCTTTCTTT.

V and J are TRBV27 and TRBJ2-7; no reliable D call. The germline gives CDR1 MNHEY, CDR2 SMNVEV (reference sequence). The length of the CDR3 is 13 residues. V lost 3 bases and J 2 bases, leaving 8 bases between the germline ends. The CDR3 nucleotides read TGTGCCAGCAGTTTGGCCAGGACCTACGAGCAGTACTTC. This sequence encodes CASSLARTYEQYF.

This clonotype has more than one count but fewer than ten. V gene TRBV7-2 combines with J gene TRBJ2-7, with D unresolved. Between the trimmed V and J ends, which lost 3 bases and 0 bases, there was a span of 3 bases. This CDR3 region has 12 residues. Germline V gene lookup returns CDR1 SGHTA and CDR2 FQGNSA. This chain's CDR3 is CASSLSSYEQYF. The DNA of the CDR3 is TGTGCCAGCAGCTTGTCCTCCTACGAGCAGTACTTC.

This clonotype is labeled medium-sized. The chain combines TRBV7-2 with TRBJ2-5, with D possibly matching TRBD2 (5 bases). CDR3 length: 15 amino acids. Trimming pared 5 bases from V and 5 bases from J, leaving 18 bases between. Per germline, CDR1 SGHTA and CDR2 FQGNSA. CDR3 sequence (DNA): TGTGCCAGCAGCCCACGGGGAAGGGCTGCGGAGACCCAGTACTTC. It specifies CASSPRGRAAETQYF.

This clonotype was picked up a small number of times. This chain joins TRBV6-5 and TRBJ1-1; no clear D gene. The V end was cut by 0 bases, the J end by 9 bases, with 11 bases between. Germline V gene data show CDR1 as MNHEY and CDR2 as SVGAGI. The CDR3 consists of 13 residues. CDR3 nucleotides: TGTGCCAGCAGTTACTCGGCAGCTGGCCAAGCTTTCTTT. Its protein product is CASSYSAAGQAFF.

In its sample, this clonotype was seen a few times. The chain carries TRBV28 and TRBJ2-7; 10 bases agree with TRBD2. The CDR3 covers 14 residues. V shed 6 bases, J shed 2 bases, and the junction held 4 bases outside the gene matches. Germline V CDR1 and CDR2: MDHEN, SYDVKM. CDR3 bases: TGTGCCAGCAGAAATGGACTAGCGGCCTACGAGCAGTACTTC. Amino acids: CASRNGLAAYEQYF. The full variable domain, with the rest looked up from reference TRBV28 and TRBJ2-7, is DVKVTQSSRYLVKRTGEKVFLECVQDMDHENMFWYRQDPGLGLRLIYFSYDVKMKEKGDIPEGYSVSREKKERFSLILESASTNQTSMYLCASRNGLAAYEQYFGPGTRLTVT.

This chain connects TRBV7-2 to TRBJ2-5, with 8 bases fitting TRBD2. V shed 2 bases, J shed 3 bases, and the junction held 2 bases outside the gene matches. The germline gives CDR1 SGHTA, CDR2 FQGNSA. This CDR3 comprises 14 residues. DNA of the CDR3: TGTGCCAGCAGCTTACGAGCGGGGGAAGAGACCCAGTACTTC. This gives the protein CASSLRAGEETQYF.

V usage is TRBV20-1 and J usage is TRBJ2-1, with 13 bases fitting TRBD2. Germline CDR1 is DFQATT and CDR2 is SNEGSKA (reference sequence). The trim removed 0 bases at V and 8 bases at J, leaving 4 bases unmatched. This CDR3 comprises 15 residues. For the CDR3, the DNA is TGCAGTGCTAGAGATACTAGCGGGAGGGGGGATGAGCAGTTCTTC. Translated, it gives CSARDTSGRGDEQFF.

In this sample, this clonotype turned up a few times. The CDR3 sequence is CASSYVSSNQPQHF. The CDR3, as DNA: TGTGCCAGCAGTTACGTCTCCAGCAATCAGCCCCAGCATTTT. The V gene is TRBV6-2 or TRBV6-3, the J gene TRBJ1-5; D uncertain. CDR3 length: 14 residues. Between the trimmed V and J ends, which lost 2 bases and 1 base, there was a span of 6 bases. Germline CDR1 and CDR2: MNHEY and SVGEGT.

The rearrangement uses TRBV7-2 and TRBJ1-6; TRBD1 might be the D (6 bases). V was cut by 2 bases and J by 7 bases, with 9 bases left in between. Germline V gene data show CDR1 as SGHTA and CDR2 as FQGNSA. This CDR3 has 14 residues. The CDR3, as DNA: TGTGCCAGCAGCTTATTGGGGGCGAATTCACCCCTCCACTTT. Its protein is CASSLLGANSPLHF.

This clonotype came up a few times. V gene TRBV19 combines with J gene TRBJ1-6; D unclear. Trimming removed 7 bases at V and 7 bases at J, with 14 bases between. CDR1 and CDR2 from the germline V gene are LNHDA and SQIVND (reference sequence). CDR3 size: 14 residues. The CDR3 sequence: CASTRTVLNSPLHF. CDR3 sequence (DNA): TGTGCCAGTACCCGGACTGTTTTGAATTCACCCCTCCACTTT.